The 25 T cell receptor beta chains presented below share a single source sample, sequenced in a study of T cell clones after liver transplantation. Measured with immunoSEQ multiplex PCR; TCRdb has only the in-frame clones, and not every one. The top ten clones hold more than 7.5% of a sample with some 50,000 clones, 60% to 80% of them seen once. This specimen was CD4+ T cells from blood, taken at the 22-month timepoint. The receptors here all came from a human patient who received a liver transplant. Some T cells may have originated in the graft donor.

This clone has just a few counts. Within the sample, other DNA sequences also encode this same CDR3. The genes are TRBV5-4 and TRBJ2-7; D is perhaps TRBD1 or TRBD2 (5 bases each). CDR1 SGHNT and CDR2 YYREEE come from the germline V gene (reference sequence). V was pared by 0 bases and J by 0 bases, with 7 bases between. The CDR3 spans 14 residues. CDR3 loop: CASSLGGSSYEQYF. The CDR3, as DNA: TGTGCCAGCAGCTTGGGGGGGAGCTCCTACGAGCAGTACTTC.

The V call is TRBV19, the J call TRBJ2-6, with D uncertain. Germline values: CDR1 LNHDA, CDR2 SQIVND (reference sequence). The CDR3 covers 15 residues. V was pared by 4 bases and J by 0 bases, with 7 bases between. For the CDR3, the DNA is TGTGCCAGTAGTAATTCGAACTCTGGGGCCAACGTCCTGACTTTC. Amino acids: CASSNSNSGANVLTF.

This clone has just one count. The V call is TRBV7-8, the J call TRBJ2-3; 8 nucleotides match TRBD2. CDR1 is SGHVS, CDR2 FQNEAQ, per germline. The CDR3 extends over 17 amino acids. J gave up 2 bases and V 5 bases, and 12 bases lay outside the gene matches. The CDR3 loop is CASSPRLAGSNTDTQYF. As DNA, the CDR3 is TGTGCCAGCAGCCCCCGGTTAGCGGGGAGTAACACAGATACGCAGTATTTT.

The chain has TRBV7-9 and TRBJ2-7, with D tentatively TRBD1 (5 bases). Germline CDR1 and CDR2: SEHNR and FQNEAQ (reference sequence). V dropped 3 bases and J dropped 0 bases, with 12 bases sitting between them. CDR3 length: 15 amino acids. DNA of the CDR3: TGTGCCAGCAGCTTTCGGCAGGGAAGCTCCTACGAGCAGTACTTC. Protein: CASSFRQGSSYEQYF.

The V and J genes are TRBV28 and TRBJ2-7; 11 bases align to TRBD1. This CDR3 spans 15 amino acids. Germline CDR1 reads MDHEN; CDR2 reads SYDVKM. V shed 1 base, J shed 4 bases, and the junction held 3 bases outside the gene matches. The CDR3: CASSLSGQGVYEQYF. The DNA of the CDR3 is TGTGCCAGCAGTTTATCGGGACAGGGGGTATACGAGCAGTACTTC.

CDR3 DNA sequence: TGCAGCGTTGATGGGACAGGACTCTACGAGCAGTACTTC. This encodes CSVDGTGLYEQYF. J is TRBJ2-7 and V is TRBV29-1, with TRBD1 matching over 8 bases. Trimming removed 3 bases from V and 3 bases from J; junction bases left unmatched: 4. The CDR3 length is 13 residues. The germline V gene has CDR1 SQVTM and CDR2 ANQGSEA.

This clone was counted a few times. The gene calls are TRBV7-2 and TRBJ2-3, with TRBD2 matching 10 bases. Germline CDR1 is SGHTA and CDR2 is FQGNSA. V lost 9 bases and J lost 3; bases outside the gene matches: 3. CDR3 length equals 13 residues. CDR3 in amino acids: CASSGGFTDTQYF. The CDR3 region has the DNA TGTGCCAGTAGCGGGGGGTTTACAGATACGCAGTATTTT.

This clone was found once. CDR3 coding DNA: TGTGCCAGTAGTCGCCAGGGTACCTACGAGCAGTACTTC. Protein sequence: CASSRQGTYEQYF. The genes are TRBV19 and TRBJ2-7; tentative D call: TRBD1 (5 bases). Germline V gene lookup returns CDR1 LNHDA and CDR2 SQIVND (reference sequence). This CDR3 spans 13 amino acids. The V gene lost 5 bases and the J gene lost 2 bases, with 10 bases spanning the gap.

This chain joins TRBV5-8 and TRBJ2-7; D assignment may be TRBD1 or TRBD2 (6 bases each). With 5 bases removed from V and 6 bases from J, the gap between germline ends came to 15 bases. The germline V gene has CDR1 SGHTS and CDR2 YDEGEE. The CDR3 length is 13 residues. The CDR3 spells CASRLLGGAEQYF. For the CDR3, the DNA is TGTGCCAGCAGGCTTCTGGGGGGCGCCGAGCAGTACTTC.

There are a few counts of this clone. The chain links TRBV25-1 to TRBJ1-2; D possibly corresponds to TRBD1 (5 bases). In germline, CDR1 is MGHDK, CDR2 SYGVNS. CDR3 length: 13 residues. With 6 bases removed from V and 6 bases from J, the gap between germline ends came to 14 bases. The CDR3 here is CASSEKGLDGYTF. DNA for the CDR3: TGTGCCAGCAGCGAAAAGGGGCTTGATGGCTACACCTTC.

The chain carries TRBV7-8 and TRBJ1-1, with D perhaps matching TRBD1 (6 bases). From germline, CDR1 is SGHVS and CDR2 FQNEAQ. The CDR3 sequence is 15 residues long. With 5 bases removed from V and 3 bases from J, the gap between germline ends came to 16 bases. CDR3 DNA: TGTGCCAGCAGCAACTCAGGGGTACAGGACACTGAAGCTTTCTTT. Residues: CASSNSGVQDTEAFF.

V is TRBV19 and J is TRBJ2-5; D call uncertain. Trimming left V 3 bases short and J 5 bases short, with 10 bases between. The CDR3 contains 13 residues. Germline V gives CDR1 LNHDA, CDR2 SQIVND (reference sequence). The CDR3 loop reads CASSMRATETQYF. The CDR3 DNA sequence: TGTGCCAGTAGTATGCGAGCGACGGAGACCCAGTACTTC.

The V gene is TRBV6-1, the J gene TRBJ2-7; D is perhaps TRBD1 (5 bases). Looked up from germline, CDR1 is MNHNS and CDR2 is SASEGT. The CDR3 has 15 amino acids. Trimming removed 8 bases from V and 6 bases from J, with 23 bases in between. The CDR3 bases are TGTGCCAGCGTCCTAGACAGAATCCTTTTTGGCGAGCAGTACTTC. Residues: CASVLDRILFGEQYF.

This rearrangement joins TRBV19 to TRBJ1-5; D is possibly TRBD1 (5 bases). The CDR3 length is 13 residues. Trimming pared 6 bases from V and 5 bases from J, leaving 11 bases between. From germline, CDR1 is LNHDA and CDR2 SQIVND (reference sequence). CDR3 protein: CASSRGRDQPQHF. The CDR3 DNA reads TGTGCCAGTAGCCGGGGGAGGGATCAGCCCCAGCATTTT.

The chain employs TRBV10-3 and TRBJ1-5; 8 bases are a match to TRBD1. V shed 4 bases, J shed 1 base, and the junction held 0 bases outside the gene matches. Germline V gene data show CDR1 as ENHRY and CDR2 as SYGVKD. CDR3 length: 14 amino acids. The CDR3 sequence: CAISGDRSNQPQHF. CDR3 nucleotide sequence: TGTGCCATCAGTGGGGACAGGAGCAATCAGCCCCAGCATTTT.

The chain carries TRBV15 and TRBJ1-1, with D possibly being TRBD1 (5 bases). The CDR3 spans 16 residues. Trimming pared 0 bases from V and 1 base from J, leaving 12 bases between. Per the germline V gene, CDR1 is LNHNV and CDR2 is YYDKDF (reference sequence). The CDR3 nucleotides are TGTGCCACCAGCAGAGATGGGGCACTACCGAACACTGAAGCTTTCTTT. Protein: CATSRDGALPNTEAFF.

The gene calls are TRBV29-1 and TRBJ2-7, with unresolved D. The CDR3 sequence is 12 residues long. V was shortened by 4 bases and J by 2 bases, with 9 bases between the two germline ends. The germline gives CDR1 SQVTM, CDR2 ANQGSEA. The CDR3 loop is CSVGLTTYEQYF. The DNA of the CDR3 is TGCAGCGTTGGCCTGACGACCTACGAGCAGTACTTC.

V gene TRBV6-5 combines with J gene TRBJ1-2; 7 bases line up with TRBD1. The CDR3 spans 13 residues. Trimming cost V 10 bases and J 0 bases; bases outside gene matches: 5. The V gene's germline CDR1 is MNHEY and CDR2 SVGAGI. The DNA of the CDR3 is TGTGCCACCCGCAGGGGGTCTAACTATGGCTACACCTTC. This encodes CATRRGSNYGYTF.

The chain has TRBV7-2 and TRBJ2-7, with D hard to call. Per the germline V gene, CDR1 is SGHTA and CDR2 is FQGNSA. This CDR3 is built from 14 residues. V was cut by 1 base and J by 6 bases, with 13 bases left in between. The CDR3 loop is CASSLGQGRIEQYF. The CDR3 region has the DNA TGTGCCAGCAGCTTAGGACAAGGAAGGATCGAGCAGTACTTC.

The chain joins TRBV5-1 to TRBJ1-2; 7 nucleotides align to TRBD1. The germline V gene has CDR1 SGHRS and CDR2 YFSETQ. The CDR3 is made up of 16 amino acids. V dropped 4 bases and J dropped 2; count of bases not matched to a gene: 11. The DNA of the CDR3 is TGCGCCAGCAGCGCTAACACAGGGGCAGTAAACTATGGCTACACCTTC. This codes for CASSANTGAVNYGYTF.

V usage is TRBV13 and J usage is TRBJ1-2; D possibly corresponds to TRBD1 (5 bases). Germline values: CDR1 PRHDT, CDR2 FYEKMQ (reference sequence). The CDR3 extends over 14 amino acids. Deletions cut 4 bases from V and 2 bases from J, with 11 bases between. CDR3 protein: CASSYRDGNYGYTF. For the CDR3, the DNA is TGTGCCAGCAGCTACCGGGACGGAAACTATGGCTACACCTTC.

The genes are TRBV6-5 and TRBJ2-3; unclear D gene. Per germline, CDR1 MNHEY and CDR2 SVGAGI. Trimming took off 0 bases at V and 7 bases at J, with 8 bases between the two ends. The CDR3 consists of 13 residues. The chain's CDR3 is CASSYSTLNTQYF. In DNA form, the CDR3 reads TGTGCCAGCAGTTACTCGACACTAAATACGCAGTATTTT.

The CDR3 loop is CASSLGRHRLAGGQVDTQYF. The CDR3 nucleotides are TGTGCCAGCAGCTTAGGGCGACATCGATTAGCGGGGGGGCAGGTAGATACGCAGTATTTT. This chain links TRBV13 with TRBJ2-3, with 11 bases lining up with TRBD2. Germline V gene sequence: CDR1 PRHDT, CDR2 FYEKMQ (reference sequence). This CDR3 is built from 20 residues. Unmatched junction bases numbered 16, after V lost 0 bases and J lost 5 bases.

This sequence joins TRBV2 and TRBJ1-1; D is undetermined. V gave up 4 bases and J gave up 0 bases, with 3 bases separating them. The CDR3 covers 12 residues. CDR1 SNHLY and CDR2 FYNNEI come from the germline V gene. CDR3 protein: CASSVLNTEAFF. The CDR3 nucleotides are TGTGCCAGCAGTGTCCTGAACACTGAAGCTTTCTTT.

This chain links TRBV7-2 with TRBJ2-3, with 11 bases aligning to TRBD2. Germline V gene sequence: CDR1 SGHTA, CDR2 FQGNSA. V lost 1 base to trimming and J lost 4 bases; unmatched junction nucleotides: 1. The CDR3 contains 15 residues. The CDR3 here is CASSLVAGGADTQYF. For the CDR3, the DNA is TGTGCCAGCAGCTTAGTAGCGGGGGGGGCAGATACGCAGTATTTT.